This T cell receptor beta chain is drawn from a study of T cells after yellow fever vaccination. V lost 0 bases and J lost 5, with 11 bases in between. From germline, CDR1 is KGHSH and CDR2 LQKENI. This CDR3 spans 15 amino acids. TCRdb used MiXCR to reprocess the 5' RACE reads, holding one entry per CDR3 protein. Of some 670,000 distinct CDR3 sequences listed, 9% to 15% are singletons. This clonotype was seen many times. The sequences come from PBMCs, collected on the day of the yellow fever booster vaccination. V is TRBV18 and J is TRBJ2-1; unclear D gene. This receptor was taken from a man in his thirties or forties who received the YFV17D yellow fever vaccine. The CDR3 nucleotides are TGTGCCAGCTCACCACCTCGGACGCATAACAATGAGCAGTTCTTC. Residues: CASSPPRTHNNEQFF.